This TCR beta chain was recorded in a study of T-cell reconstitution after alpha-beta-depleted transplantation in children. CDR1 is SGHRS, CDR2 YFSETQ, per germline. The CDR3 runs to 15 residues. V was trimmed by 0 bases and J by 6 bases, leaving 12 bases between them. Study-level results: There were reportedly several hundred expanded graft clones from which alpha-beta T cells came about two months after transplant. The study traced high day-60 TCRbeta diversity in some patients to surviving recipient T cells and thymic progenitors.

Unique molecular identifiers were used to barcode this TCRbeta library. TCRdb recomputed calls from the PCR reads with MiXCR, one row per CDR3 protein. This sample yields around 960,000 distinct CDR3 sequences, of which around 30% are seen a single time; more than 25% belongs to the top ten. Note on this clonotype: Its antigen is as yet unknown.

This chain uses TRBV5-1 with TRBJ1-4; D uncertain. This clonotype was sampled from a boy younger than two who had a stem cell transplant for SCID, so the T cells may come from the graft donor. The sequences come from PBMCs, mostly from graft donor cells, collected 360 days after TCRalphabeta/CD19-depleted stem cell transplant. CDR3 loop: CASSLAGGRDEKLFF. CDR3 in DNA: TGCGCCAGCAGCTTGGCCGGTGGTAGAGATGAAAAACTGTTTTTT.